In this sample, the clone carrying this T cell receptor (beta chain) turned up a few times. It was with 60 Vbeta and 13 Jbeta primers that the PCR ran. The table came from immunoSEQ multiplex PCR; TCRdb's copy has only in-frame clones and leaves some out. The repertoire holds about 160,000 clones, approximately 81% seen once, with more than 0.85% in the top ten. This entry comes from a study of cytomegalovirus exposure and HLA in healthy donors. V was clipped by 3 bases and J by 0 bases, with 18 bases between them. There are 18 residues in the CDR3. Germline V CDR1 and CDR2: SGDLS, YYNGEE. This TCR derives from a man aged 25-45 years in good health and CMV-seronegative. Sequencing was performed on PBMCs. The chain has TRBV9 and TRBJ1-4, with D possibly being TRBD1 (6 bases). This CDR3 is CASSASPGHLATNEKLFF. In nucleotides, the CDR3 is TGTGCCAGCAGCGCATCCCCGGGACACCTTGCAACTAATGAAAAACTGTTTTTT. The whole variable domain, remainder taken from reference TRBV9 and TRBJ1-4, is DSGVTQTPKHLITATGQRVTLRCSPRSGDLSVYWYQQSLDQGLQFLIQYYNGEERAKGNILERFSAQQFPDLHSELNLSSLELGDSALYFCASSASPGHLATNEKLFFGSGTQLSVL.